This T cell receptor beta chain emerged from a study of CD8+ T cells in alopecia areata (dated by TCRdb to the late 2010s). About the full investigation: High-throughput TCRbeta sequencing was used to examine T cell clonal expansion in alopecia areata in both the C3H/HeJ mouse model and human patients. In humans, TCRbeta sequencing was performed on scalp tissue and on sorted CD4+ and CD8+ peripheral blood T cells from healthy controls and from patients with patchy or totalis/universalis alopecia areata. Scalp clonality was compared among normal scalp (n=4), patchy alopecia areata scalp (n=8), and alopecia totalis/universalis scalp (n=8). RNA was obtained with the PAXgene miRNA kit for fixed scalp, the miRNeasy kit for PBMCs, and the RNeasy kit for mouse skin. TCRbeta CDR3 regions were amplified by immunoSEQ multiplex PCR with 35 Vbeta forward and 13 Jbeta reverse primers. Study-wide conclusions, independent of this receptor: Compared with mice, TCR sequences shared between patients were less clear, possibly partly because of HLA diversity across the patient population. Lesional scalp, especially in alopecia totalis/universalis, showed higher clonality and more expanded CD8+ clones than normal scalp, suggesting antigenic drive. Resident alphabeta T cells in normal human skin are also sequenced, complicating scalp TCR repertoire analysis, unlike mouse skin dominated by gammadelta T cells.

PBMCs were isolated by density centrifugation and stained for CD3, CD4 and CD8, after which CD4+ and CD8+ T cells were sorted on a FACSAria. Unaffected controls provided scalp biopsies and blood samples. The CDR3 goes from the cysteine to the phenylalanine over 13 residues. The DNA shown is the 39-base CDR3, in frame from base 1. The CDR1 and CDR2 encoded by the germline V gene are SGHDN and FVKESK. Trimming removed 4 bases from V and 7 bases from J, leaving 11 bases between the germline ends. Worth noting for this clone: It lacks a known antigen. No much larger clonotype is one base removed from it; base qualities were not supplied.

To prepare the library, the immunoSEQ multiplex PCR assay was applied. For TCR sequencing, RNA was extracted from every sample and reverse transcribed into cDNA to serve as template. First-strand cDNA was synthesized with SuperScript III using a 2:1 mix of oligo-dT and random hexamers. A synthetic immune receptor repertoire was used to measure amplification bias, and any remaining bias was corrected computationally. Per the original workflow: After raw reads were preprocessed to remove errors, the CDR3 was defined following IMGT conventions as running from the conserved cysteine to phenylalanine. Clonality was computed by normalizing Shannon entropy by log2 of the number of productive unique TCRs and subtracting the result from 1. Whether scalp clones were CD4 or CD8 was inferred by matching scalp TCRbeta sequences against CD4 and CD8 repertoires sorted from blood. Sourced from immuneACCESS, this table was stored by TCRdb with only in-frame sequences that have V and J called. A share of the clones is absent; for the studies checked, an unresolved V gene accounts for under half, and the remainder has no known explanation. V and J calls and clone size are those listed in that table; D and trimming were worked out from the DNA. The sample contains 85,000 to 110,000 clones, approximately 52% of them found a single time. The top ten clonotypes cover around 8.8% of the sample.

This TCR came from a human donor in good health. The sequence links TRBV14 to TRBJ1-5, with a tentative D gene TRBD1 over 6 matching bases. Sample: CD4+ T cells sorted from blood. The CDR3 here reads CASSPTGGQPQHF. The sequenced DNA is TGTGCCAGCAGCCCGACAGGAGGACAGCCCCAGCATTTT.